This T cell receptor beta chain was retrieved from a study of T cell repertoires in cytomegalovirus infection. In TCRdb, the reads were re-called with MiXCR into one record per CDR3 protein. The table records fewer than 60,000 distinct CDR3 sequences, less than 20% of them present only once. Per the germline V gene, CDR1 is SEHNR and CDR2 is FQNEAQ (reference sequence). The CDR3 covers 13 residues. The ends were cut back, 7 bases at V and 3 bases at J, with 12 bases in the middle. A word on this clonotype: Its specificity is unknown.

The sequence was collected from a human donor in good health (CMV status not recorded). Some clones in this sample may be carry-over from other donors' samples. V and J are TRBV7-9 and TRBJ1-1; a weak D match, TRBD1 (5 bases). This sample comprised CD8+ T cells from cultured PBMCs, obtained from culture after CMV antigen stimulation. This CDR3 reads CASIARGDTEAFF. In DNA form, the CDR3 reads TGTGCCAGCATCGCGCGGGGGGACACTGAAGCTTTCTTT.